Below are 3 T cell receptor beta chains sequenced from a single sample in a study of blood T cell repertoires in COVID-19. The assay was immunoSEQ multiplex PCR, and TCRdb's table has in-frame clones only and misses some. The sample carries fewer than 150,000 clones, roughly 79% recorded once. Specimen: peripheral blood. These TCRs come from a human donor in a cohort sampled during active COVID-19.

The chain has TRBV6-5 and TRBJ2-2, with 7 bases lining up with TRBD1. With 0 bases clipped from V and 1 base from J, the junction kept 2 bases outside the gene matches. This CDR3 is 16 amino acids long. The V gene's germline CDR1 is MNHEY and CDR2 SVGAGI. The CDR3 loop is CASSYSWTGNTGELFF. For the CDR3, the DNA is TGTGCCAGCAGTTACTCTTGGACAGGGAACACCGGGGAGCTGTTTTTT.

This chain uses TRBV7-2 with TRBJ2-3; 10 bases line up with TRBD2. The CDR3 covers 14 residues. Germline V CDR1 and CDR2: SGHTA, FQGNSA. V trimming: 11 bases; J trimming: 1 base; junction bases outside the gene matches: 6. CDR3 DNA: TGTGCCGAGCAGGGGACTAGCGGCACAGATACGCAGTATTTT. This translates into CAEQGTSGTDTQYF.

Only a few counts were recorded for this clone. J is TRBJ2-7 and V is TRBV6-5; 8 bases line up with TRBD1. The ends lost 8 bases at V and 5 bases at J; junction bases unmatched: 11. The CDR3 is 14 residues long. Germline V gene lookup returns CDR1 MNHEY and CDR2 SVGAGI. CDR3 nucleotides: TGTGCCAGCCGAATGGGGACAGGTCAAAACGAGCAGTACTTC. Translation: CASRMGTGQNEQYF.